This T cell receptor (beta chain) appears in the sequencing data of a study of CD8 T cells in ankylosing spondylitis. The CDR3 is made up of 13 amino acids. Between the trimmed V and J ends, which lost 3 bases and 3 bases, there was a span of 8 bases. This clonotype was observed many times. What it binds is unknown. Broader study findings: Disease-linked clones were reportedly significantly enriched in matched ankylosing spondylitis synovial fluid.

Quantitative molecular-barcoded 5'-RACE generated the TCR beta libraries. From the 5' RACE reads, TCRdb called clonotypes with MiXCR, one entry per CDR3 protein. The data contain about 160,000 distinct CDR3 sequences, around 16% of them singletons. Sequencing used blood, either unsorted or a sorted T cell fraction (not recorded which). The V call is TRBV12-3 or TRBV12-4, the J call TRBJ2-5, with D unclear. This sequence originates from a male donor with ankylosing spondylitis or in good health (not recorded which). CDR3 amino acids: CASSFPGEETQYF. CDR3 DNA sequence: TGTGCCAGCAGTTTTCCCGGAGAAGAGACCCAGTACTTC.